The entry below describes one T cell receptor beta chain. Its cognate antigen is unknown. Generated by immunoSEQ multiplex PCR, the TCRdb table keeps only in-frame clones and is missing some. The sample has about 110,000 clones, 70% to 90% seen once; the top ten hold around 3.2%. These data originate in a study of T cell responses to AZD1222 COVID-19 vaccine. Study-level background: Both about-4-week and about-12-week second-dose recipients were combined.

Findings of the study overall: Spike-specific TCR depth and breadth grew after two AZD1222 doses. Repertoires were collected only later (after the peak T cell response had occurred). Females made up more of the donors, who were largely white British, and clonal diversity may have come out too low.

The receptor was derived from an adult in good health. The input for sequencing was peripheral blood, taken on day 0 of AZD1222 vaccination.

In nucleotides, the CDR3 is TGTGCCAGCAGCTTATGGGGCACTAGCTCCTACGAGCAGTACTTC. The encoded protein is CASSLWGTSSYEQYF. The chain recombines TRBV7-9 with TRBJ2-7; the D call may be TRBD1 or TRBD2 (5 bases each). The V gene's germline CDR1 is SEHNR and CDR2 FQNEAQ (reference sequence). The V end lost 2 bases, the J end lost 0 bases, and 11 bases lay between the germline ends. The CDR3 loop spans 15 amino acids.